Shown below are 16 T cell receptor beta chains from a single sample sequenced in a study of blood T cells in healthy people across ages. Together with a sample-barcoded 5' primer, a J-beta primer mix was included in a second PCR lasting about 7 to 11 cycles. A single record per CDR3 protein comes from TCRdb applying MiXCR to the 5' RACE reads. This sample carries 600,000 or so distinct CDR3 sequences, approximately 30% of them seen once, and the ten largest clones take 15% to 18%. Sequenced input: blood. The receptors stem from a woman older than 75 in good health.

About this clonotype: Just one base apart from a much larger clone, this may be a read error. The chain is built from TRBV6-5 and TRBJ2-7; 8 nucleotides line up with TRBD1. Germline CDR1 MNHEY, CDR2 SVGAGI. The CDR3 sequence is 13 residues long. The CDR3 protein is CASSWTGRGERYF. CDR3 sequence (DNA): TGTGCCAGCAGCTGGACAGGGCGGGGCGAGCGGTACTTC.

This chain links TRBV18 with TRBJ2-7, with no clear D. The CDR3 is made up of 15 amino acids. Trimming stripped 0 bases from V and 3 bases from J, with 12 bases between. Germline assignment: CDR1 KGHSH and CDR2 LQKENI. The CDR3 loop is CASSPPSVKLYEQYF. CDR3 DNA sequence: TGTGCCAGCTCACCACCGTCGGTCAAACTCTACGAGCAGTACTTC.

This clonotype was counted at least ten times. The V and J genes are TRBV12-3 or TRBV12-4 and TRBJ2-5; the D is unclear. V dropped 3 bases and J dropped 5 bases, with 13 bases sitting between them. The CDR3 is made up of 14 amino acids. This CDR3 is CASSLSPVEETQYF. Here the CDR3 DNA reads TGTGCCAGCAGTTTGTCGCCGGTGGAGGAGACCCAGTACTTC.

This clonotype turned up a few times. The rearrangement uses TRBV14 and TRBJ2-3; TRBD2 matches 12 bases. This CDR3 spans 15 amino acids. Germline assignment: CDR1 SGHDN and CDR2 FVKESK. Unmatched junction bases numbered 6, after V lost 6 bases and J lost 5 bases. CDR3 in amino acids: CASSPSGGAIDTQYF. In DNA form, the CDR3 reads TGTGCCAGCAGTCCTAGCGGGGGGGCCATAGATACGCAGTATTTT.

The rearrangement uses TRBV29-1 and TRBJ1-2; D ambiguous. The V end was cut by 6 bases, the J end by 0 bases, with 20 bases between. The CDR3 is 16 residues long. CDR1 and CDR2 (germline): SQVTM, ANQGSEA. CDR3 DNA: TGCAGCGTGAGGGTCCGGATCGACTCTCCTAACTATGGCTACACCTTC. Its translation: CSVRVRIDSPNYGYTF. The full variable domain, completed using reference TRBV29-1 and TRBJ1-2, is SAVISQKPSRDICQRGTSLTIQCQVDSQVTMMFWYRQQPGQSLTLIATANQGSEATYESGFVIDKFPISRPNLTFSTLTVSNMSPEDSSIYLCSVRVRIDSPNYGYTFGSGTRLTVV.

The chain uses TRBV20-1 and TRBJ2-5; perhaps TRBD1 as D (6 bases). Germline CDR1 reads DFQATT; CDR2 reads SNEGSKA (reference sequence). The CDR3 extends over 14 amino acids. Trimming stripped 0 bases from V and 13 bases from J, with 21 bases between. The CDR3 DNA reads TGCAGTGCTAGAGATGGACAGAGGGGCTACGAGCGGTACTTC. Translation: CSARDGQRGYERYF.

This clonotype was seen ten or more times. The rearrangement uses TRBV20-1 and TRBJ1-5; TRBD1 matches at 11 bases. The CDR3 is 14 amino acids. J lost 7 bases, V lost 6 bases, and 8 bases had no gene match. Germline loops: CDR1 DFQATT, CDR2 SNEGSKA (reference sequence). The CDR3 reads CSAGTGGVWQPQHF. The CDR3 DNA reads as TGCAGTGCCGGGACAGGGGGAGTATGGCAGCCCCAGCATTTT.

This clonotype came up many times. J is TRBJ2-3 and V is TRBV5-1, with D unresolved. The germline V and J ends were trimmed by 4 bases and 3 bases, with 12 bases remaining between them. The CDR3 extends over 14 amino acids. CDR1 is SGHRS, CDR2 YFSETQ, per germline. The CDR3 bases are TGCGCCAGCAGCCCACAATCCTTGACAGATACGCAGTATTTT. Protein: CASSPQSLTDTQYF.

The gene calls are TRBV28 and TRBJ2-2; perhaps D is TRBD1 or TRBD2 (6 bases each). Germline lookup yields CDR1 MDHEN and CDR2 SYDVKM. V dropped 6 bases and J dropped 6 bases, with 17 bases sitting between them. The CDR3 is made up of 15 amino acids. For the CDR3, the DNA is TGTGCCAGCAGGCCCAGGGGACTGGGCGCCGGGGAGCTGTTTTTT. Translated: CASRPRGLGAGELFF.

This clonotype showed up many times. The V gene is TRBV28, the J gene TRBJ1-5, with TRBD1 matching over 8 bases. The germline CDR1 and CDR2 sequences are MDHEN and SYDVKM. After removal of 5 bases from V and 1 base from J, the junction contained 7 bases not matched to a gene. The CDR3 consists of 16 residues. CDR3 sequence (DNA): TGTGCCAGCAGTACCTATTGGACAGGGAGCAATCAGCCCCAGCATTTT. Amino acid sequence: CASSTYWTGSNQPQHF. Supplemented by reference TRBV28 and TRBJ1-5, the full variable domain reads DVKVTQSSRYLVKRTGEKVFLECVQDMDHENMFWYRQDPGLGLRLIYFSYDVKMKEKGDIPEGYSVSREKKERFSLILESASTNQTSMYLCASSTYWTGSNQPQHFGDGTRLSIL.

The chain is built from TRBV6-2 or TRBV6-3 and TRBJ2-5; TRBD2 agrees at 12 bases. Trimming cost V 7 bases and J 4 bases; bases outside gene matches: 4. CDR3 length: 14 amino acids. In germline, CDR1 is MNHEY, CDR2 SVGEGT. CDR3 residues: CASNRLAGAETQYF. In DNA, the CDR3 is TGTGCCAGCAACCGACTAGCGGGAGCAGAGACCCAGTACTTC.

The V gene is TRBV5-6, the J gene TRBJ2-4; D call uncertain. The last part of the DNA fits TRBJ2-7 better; the J call may be wrong. This CDR3 region has 14 residues. CDR1 and CDR2 from the germline V gene are SGHDT and YYEEEE. This CDR3 reads CASSSNIVSYEQYF. The CDR3 DNA reads as TGTGCCAGCAGCTCAAATATTGTCTCCTACGAGCAGTACTTC.

This clonotype was seen many times. The rearrangement links TRBV6-2 or TRBV6-3 to TRBJ2-6, with TRBD1 identical over 11 bases. Germline CDR1 reads MNHEY; CDR2 reads SVGEGT. This CDR3 spans 18 amino acids. V was clipped by 7 bases and J by 2 bases; unmatched bases: 10. CDR3: CASTFLPGQGAGANVLTF. The DNA of the CDR3 is TGTGCCAGCACCTTCCTGCCGGGACAGGGGGCTGGGGCCAACGTCCTGACTTTC.

The chain links TRBV12-3 or TRBV12-4 to TRBJ2-3, with D perhaps TRBD2 (6 bases). CDR3 length equals 17 residues. The V gene lost 4 bases and the J gene lost 0 bases, with 17 bases spanning the gap. CDR3 DNA: TGTGCCAGCAGTTCCTGGAATAGCGGTTTAAGCACAGATACGCAGTATTTT. This encodes CASSSWNSGLSTDTQYF.

This clonotype is a singleton in its sample. This sequence may be a read error, since a much larger clone differs from it by one base. The V gene is TRBV28, the J gene TRBJ2-1, with D tentatively TRBD1 (6 bases). V lost 6 bases, J lost 2 bases, and 17 bases lay in between. This CDR3 is built from 16 residues. Germline V gene data show CDR1 as MDHEN and CDR2 as SYDVKM. The CDR3 sequence is CASREGRGPTYNEQFF. The DNA for the CDR3 is TGTGCCAGCAGAGAAGGCAGGGGCCCTACCTACAATGAGCAGTTCTTC.

This clonotype was recorded many times. The chain employs TRBV12-3 or TRBV12-4 and TRBJ1-5, with TRBD1 matching 11 bases. V trimming: 6 bases; J trimming: 6 bases; junction bases outside the gene matches: 10. The CDR3 spans 16 residues. CDR3 amino acids: CASRGQGAHGGQPQHF. CDR3 bases: TGTGCCAGCAGAGGACAGGGGGCCCACGGTGGTCAGCCCCAGCATTTT.